The source of this T cell receptor (beta chain) is a study of control samples from healthy donors and cancer patients. Germline V gene data show CDR1 as SGHRS and CDR2 as YFSETQ. The V end was cut by 2 bases, the J end by 6 bases, with 2 bases between. The length of the CDR3 is 11 residues. Clones were read by immunoSEQ multiplex PCR, and TCRdb kept only the in-frame ones, dropping some. The repertoire holds about 48,000 clones, nearly 95% seen once, with around a quarter in the top ten. The TCR sequence derives from a woman aged 45-65 years with head and neck cancer. The chain combines TRBV5-1 with TRBJ2-2, with D uncertain. The source material was PBMCs. For the CDR3, the DNA is TGCGCCAGCAGCTTTGCCGGGGAGCTGTTTTTT. Its translation is CASSFAGELFF.